A selection of T cell receptor beta chains follows, all from one sample in a study of blood T cell repertoires in COVID-19. Generated by immunoSEQ multiplex PCR, the TCRdb table keeps only in-frame clones and is missing some. The sample carries more than 95,000 clones, 85% to 90% recorded once. Sequenced sample: peripheral blood. Source of these receptors: an elderly man with active or convalescent COVID-19. Both conserved end residues are part of each CDR3. The D gene is left open where the match is weak. Clone size, where shown, is once, few, many, or a class for clones that have expanded.

-	-	TRBV7-2	TRBJ2-3	TGTGCCAGCAGCAAACCAAGCACTAGTATGGATACGCAGTATTTT	CASSKPSTSMDTQYF
TRBD2	-	TRBV24-1	TRBJ2-1	TGTGCCACCAGTGATTTGGATCTAGCGGAGCCCAATGAGCAGTTCTTC	CATSDLDLAEPNEQFF
TRBD1	-	TRBV7-8	TRBJ1-2	TGTGCCAGCAGCTTGGACAGGGTATTAAGCTACACCTTC	CASSLDRVLSYTF
TRBD2	-	TRBV7-3	TRBJ2-3	TGTGCCAGCAGCTTTACTGCGGGAGGGCCGGGTGCAGATACGCAGTATTTT	CASSFTAGGPGADTQYF
-	-	TRBV18	TRBJ2-5	TGTGCCAGCTCTGAGGCCATACAAGAGACCCAGTACTTC	CASSEAIQETQYF
-	-	TRBV10-3	TRBJ1-2	TGTGCCATCAGTGAGTCATCAAGGGGTAGTGGCTACACCTTC	CAISESSRGSGYTF
TRBD1	-	TRBV6-1	TRBJ1-5	TGTGCCAGCAGTGCGCCGGGACAGGGTGGGATTTATAGCAATCAGCCCCAGCATTTT	CASSAPGQGGIYSNQPQHF
TRBD1	few	TRBV5-1	TRBJ1-3	TGCGCCAGCAGCTCCGGGACAGGCTCTGGAAACACCATATATTTT	CASSSGTGSGNTIYF
TRBD2	-	TRBV6-5	TRBJ2-1	TGTGCCAGCTCTAGGCTAGCGGGAGGCTACAATGAGCAGTTCTTC	CASSRLAGGYNEQFF
-	-	TRBV7-2	TRBJ1-3	TGTGCCAGCAGCGGGGCGGCTGGAAACACCATATATTTT	CASSGAAGNTIYF
-	-	TRBV7-3	TRBJ2-6	TGTGCCAGCAGCTTCGCAGGGTCTGGGGCCAACGTCCTGACTTTC	CASSFAGSGANVLTF
-	-	TRBV19	TRBJ1-5	TGTGCCAGTAGTGCGGACCCGGGAGGGAGCAATCAGCCCCAGCATTTT	CASSADPGGSNQPQHF
-	-	TRBV2	TRBJ2-7	TGTGCCAGCAGTGAAGGTTCGGGGGTTCGGATATACGAGCAGTACTTC	CASSEGSGVRIYEQYF
-	-	TRBV12-5	TRBJ2-3	TGTGCTAGTGGCTCAGGGCCCCCAGATACGCAGTATTTT	CASGSGPPDTQYF
-	-	TRBV3-1/TRBV3-2	TRBJ2-7	TGTGCCAGCAGCCAAGATTGGAGGCCCATCGAGCAGTACTTC	CASSQDWRPIEQYF
TRBD2	-	TRBV27	TRBJ2-1	TGTGCCAGCAGTGCGAGCGGGGGGGTATACAATGAGCAGTTCTTC	CASSASGGVYNEQFF
-	-	TRBV5-1	TRBJ2-2	TGCGCCAGCAGCTTGGCTTCGAACACCGGGGAGCTGTTTTTT	CASSLASNTGELFF
-	-	TRBV7-2	TRBJ2-3	TGTGCCAGCAGCTTAATGGGGCAGGGGCGCACAGATACGCAGTATTTT	CASSLMGQGRTDTQYF
-	once	TRBV11-1	TRBJ1-4	TGTGCCAGCAGCTTGGGCGATCCTACTAATGAAAAACTGTTTTTT	CASSLGDPTNEKLFF
-	-	TRBV10-3	TRBJ1-5	TGTGCCATCATAGGGGCCAACAATCAGCCCCAGCATTTT	CAIIGANNQPQHF
-	-	TRBV7-8	TRBJ2-5	TGTGCCAGCAGCTCTTTGACTCCGCAAGAGACCCAGTACTTC	CASSSLTPQETQYF
-	-	TRBV6-5	TRBJ1-5	TGTGCCAGCAGTAGACAGACCTATCAGCCCCAGCATTTT	CASSRQTYQPQHF